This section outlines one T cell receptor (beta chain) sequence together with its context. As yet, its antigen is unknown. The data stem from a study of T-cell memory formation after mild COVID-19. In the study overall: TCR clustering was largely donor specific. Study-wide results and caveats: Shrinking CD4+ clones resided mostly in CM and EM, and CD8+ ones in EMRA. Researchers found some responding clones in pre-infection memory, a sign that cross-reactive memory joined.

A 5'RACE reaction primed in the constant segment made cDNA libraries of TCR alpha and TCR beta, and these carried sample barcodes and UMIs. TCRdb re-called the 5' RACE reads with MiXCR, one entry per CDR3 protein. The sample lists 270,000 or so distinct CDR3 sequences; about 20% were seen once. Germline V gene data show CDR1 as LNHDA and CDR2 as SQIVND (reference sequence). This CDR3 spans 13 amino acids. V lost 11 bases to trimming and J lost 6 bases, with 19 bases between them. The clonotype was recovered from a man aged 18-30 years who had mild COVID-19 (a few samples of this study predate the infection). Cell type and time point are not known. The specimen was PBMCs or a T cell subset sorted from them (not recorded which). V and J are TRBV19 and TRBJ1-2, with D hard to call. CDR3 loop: CAVGHTTIDGYTF. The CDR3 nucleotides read TGTGCCGTAGGTCATACCACGATAGATGGCTACACCTTC.